This T cell receptor (beta chain) was found in a study of blood T cell repertoires in COVID-19. For the study at large: Sources were T cells, B-cell-depleted T cells, or PBMCs; the material itself was cDNA or gDNA.

Original analysis: Reference gene primers were amplified, and this amplification served to estimate nucleated cell counts. TCRdb's copy holds only in-frame clones and misses some; the assay was immunoSEQ multiplex PCR. The D gene and trimming were derived from the DNA, and the V and J assignments and clone size from that table. This table holds around 300,000 clones, 75% to 90% found once. In this sample, this clone turned up once. Enrolled during active infection, Seattle patients were then followed longitudinally. The specimen was peripheral blood. This clonotype originated in a woman in her 70s with COVID-19, enrolled during active disease.

The CDR3 bases are TGCGCCAGCGGGCCGGGACAGGGGCTCAAATATCGTGGCTACACCTTC. It is translated as CASGPGQGLKYRGYTF. The rearrangement links TRBV5-1 to TRBJ1-2; 10 bases align to TRBD1. This CDR3 is built from 16 residues. CDR1 is SGHRS and CDR2 is YFSETQ in the germline V gene. V was clipped by 7 bases and J by 7 bases; unmatched bases: 16.